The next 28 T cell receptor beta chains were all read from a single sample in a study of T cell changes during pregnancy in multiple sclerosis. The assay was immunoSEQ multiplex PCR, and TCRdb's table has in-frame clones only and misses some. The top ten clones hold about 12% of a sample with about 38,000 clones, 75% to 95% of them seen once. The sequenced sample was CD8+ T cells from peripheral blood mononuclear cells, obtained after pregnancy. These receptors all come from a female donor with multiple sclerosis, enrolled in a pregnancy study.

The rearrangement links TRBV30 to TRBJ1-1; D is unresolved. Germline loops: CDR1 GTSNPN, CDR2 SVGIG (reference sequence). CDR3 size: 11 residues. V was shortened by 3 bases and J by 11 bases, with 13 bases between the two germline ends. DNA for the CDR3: TGTGCCTGGAGGGACTTGACCGGGGCTTTCTTT. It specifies CAWRDLTGAFF.

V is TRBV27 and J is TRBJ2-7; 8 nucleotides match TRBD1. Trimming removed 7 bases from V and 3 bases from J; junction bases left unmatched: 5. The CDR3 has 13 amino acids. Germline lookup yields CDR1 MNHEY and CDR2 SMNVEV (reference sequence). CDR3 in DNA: TGTGCCAGCATGAGGACAGGGTACTACGAGCAGTACTTC. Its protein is CASMRTGYYEQYF.

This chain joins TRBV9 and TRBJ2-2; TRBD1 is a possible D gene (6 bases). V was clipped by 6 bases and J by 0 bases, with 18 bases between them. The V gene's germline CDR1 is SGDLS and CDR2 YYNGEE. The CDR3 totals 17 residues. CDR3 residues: CASNTLLGTTNTGELFF. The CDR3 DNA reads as TGTGCCAGCAACACTTTACTTGGGACAACGAACACCGGGGAGCTGTTTTTT.

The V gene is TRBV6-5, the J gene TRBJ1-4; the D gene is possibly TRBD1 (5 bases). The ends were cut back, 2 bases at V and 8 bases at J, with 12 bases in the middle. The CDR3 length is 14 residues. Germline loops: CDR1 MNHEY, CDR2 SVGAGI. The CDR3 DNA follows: TGTGCCAGCAGTTACAAGGAGGGGTGGGAAAAACTGTTTTTT. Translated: CASSYKEGWEKLFF.

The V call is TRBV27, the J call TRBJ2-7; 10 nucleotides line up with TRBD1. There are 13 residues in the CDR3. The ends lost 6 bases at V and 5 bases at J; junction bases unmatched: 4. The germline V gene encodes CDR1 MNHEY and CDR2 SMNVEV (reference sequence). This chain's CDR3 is CASRRDRGDEQYF. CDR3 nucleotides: TGTGCCAGCAGAAGGGACAGGGGCGACGAGCAGTACTTC.

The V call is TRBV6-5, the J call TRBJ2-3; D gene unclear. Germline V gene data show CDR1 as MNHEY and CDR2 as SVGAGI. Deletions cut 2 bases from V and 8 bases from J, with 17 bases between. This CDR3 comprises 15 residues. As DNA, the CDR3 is TGTGCCAGCAGTTACGGGTTTCAGCCCTGGAGTACGCAGTATTTT. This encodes CASSYGFQPWSTQYF.

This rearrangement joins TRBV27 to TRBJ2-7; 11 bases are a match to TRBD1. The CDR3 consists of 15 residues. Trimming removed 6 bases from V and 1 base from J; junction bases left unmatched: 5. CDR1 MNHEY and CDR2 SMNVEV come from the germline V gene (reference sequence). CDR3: CASSPGTGGSYEQYF. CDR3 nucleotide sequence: TGTGCCAGCAGCCCGGGGACAGGGGGTTCCTACGAGCAGTACTTC.

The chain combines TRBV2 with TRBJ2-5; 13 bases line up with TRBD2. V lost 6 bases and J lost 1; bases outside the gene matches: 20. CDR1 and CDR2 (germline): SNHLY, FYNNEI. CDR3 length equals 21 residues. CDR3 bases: TGTGCCAGCAGATTCTGGCGGTCATTTACTAGCGGGGGGGGGATCCAAGAGACCCAGTACTTC. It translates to CASRFWRSFTSGGGIQETQYF. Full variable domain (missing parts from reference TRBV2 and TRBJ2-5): EPEVTQTPSHQVTQMGQEVILRCVPISNHLYFYWYRQILGQKVEFLVSFYNNEISEKSEIFDDQFSVERPDGSNFTLKIRSTKLEDSAMYFCASRFWRSFTSGGGIQETQYFGPGTRLLVL.

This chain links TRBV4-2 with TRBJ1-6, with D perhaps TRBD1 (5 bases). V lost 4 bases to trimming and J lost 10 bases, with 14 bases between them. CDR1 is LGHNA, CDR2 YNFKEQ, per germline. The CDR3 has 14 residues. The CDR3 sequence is CASSPLGGESPLHF. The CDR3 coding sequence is TGTGCCAGCAGCCCCCTCGGAGGGGAATCACCCCTCCACTTT.

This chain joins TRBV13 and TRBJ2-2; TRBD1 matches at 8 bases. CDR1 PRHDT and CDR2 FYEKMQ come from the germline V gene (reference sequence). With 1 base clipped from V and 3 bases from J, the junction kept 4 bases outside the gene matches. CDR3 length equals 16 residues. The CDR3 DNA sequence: TGTGCCAGCAGCTTAGTTGGACAGGGTGACACCGGGGAGCTGTTTTTT. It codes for CASSLVGQGDTGELFF.

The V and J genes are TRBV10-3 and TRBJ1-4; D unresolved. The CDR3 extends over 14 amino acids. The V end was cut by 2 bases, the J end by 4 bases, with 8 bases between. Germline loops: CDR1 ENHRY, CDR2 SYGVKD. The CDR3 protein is CAISEGRSNEKLFF. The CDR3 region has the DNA TGTGCCATCAGTGAGGGTCGGAGTAATGAAAAACTGTTTTTT.

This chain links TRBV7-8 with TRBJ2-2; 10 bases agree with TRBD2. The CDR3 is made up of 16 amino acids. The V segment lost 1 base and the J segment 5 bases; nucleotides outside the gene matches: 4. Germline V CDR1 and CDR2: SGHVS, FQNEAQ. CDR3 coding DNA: TGTGCCAGCAGCTTAGTAGGTAGCGGGAGGACCGGGGAGCTGTTTTTT. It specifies CASSLVGSGRTGELFF.

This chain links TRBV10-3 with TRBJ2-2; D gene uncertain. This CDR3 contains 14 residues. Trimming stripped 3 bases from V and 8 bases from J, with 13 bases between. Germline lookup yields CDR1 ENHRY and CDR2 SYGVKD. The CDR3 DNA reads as TGTGCCATCAGTGAAGAAAGTTTTCGGGGGGAGCTGTTTTTT. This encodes CAISEESFRGELFF.

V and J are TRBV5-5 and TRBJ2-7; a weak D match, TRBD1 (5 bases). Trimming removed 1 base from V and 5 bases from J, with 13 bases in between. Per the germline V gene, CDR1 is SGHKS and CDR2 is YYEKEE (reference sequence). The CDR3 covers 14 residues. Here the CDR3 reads CASSLYLGADEQYF. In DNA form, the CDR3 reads TGTGCCAGCAGCTTGTATTTAGGGGCGGACGAGCAGTACTTC.

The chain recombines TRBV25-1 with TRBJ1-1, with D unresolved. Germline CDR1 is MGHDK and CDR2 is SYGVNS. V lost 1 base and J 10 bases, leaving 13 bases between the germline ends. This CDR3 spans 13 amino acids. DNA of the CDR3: TGTGCCAGCAGTGAATGGTCAGGATCTGGAGCTTTCTTT. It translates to CASSEWSGSGAFF.

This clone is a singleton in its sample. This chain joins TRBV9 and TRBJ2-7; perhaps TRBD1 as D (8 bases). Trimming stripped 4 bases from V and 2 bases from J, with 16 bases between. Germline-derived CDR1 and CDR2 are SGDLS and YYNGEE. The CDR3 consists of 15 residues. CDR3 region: CASSPAGTGTYEQYF. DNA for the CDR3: TGTGCCAGCAGCCCAGCGGGGACAGGAACCTACGAGCAGTACTTC.

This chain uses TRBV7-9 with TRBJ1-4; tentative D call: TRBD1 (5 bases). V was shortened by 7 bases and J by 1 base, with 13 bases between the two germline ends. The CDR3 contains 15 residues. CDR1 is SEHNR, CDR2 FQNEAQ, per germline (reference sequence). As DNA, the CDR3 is TGTGCCAGCACCACCTGGGGGGGAACTAATGAAAAACTGTTTTTT. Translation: CASTTWGGTNEKLFF.

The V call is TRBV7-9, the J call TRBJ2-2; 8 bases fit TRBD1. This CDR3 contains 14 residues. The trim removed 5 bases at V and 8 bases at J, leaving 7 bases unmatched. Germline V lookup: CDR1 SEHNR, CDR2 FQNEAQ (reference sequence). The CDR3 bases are TGTGCCAGCAGCGACCCCAGGGGGCTTGGGGAGCTGTTTTTT. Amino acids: CASSDPRGLGELFF.

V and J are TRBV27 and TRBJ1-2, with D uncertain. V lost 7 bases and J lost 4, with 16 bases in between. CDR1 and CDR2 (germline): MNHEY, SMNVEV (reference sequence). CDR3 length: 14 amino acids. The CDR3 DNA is TGTGCCAGCACCTCCTCATCCAGTCTCTATGGCTACACCTTC. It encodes CASTSSSSLYGYTF.

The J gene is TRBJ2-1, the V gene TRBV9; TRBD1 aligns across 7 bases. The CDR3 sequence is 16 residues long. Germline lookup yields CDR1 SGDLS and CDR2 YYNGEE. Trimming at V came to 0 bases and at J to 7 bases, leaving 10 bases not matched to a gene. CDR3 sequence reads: CASSVEGASLVNEQFF. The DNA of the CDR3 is TGTGCCAGCAGCGTAGAGGGGGCTTCCTTAGTAAATGAGCAGTTCTTC.

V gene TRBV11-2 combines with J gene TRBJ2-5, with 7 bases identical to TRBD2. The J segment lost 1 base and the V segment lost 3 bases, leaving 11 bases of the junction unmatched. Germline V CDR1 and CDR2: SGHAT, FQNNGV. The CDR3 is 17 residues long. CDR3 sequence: CASSFPGGRRSQETQYF. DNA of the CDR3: TGTGCCAGCAGCTTTCCCGGGGGGAGAAGAAGCCAAGAGACCCAGTACTTC. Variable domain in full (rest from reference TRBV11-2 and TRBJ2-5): EAGVAQSPRYKIIEKRQSVAFWCNPISGHATLYWYQQILGQGPKLLIQFQNNGVVDDSQLPKDRFSAERLKGVDSTLKIQPAKLEDSAVYLCASSFPGGRRSQETQYFGPGTRLLVL.

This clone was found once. DNA of the CDR3: TGTGCCAGCAGCGTAGAGCTAGTTAGCGCAGATACGCAGTATTTT. As protein: CASSVELVSADTQYF. The genes are TRBV9 and TRBJ2-3, with a possible D match to TRBD2 (5 bases). Trimming took 0 bases from V and 4 from J, leaving 12 bases between them. CDR1 SGDLS and CDR2 YYNGEE come from the germline V gene. This CDR3 is built from 15 residues.

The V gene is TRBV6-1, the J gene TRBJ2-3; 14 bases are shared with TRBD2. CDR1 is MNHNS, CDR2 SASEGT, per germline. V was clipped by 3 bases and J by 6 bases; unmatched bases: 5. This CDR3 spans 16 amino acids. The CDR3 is CASSDRLAGGRDTQYF. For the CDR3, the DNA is TGTGCCAGCAGTGACCGACTAGCGGGGGGGCGGGATACGCAGTATTTT.

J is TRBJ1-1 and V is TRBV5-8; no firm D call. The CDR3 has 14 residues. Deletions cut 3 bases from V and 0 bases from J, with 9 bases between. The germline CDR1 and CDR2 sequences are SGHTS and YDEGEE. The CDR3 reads CASSWTGMNTEAFF. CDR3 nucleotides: TGTGCCAGCAGCTGGACGGGAATGAACACTGAAGCTTTCTTT.

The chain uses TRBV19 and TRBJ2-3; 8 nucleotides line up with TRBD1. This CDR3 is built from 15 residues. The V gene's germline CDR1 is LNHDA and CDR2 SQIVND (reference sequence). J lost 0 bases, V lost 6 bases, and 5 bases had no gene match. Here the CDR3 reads CASSLTGGSTDTQYF. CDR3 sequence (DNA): TGTGCCAGTAGCCTTACAGGGGGTAGCACAGATACGCAGTATTTT.

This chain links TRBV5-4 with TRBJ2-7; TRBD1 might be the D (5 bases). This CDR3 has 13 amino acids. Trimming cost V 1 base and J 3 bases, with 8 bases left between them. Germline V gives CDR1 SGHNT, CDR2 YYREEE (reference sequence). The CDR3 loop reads CASSLWGGYEQYF. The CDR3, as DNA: TGTGCCAGCAGCTTGTGGGGCGGCTACGAGCAGTACTTC.

Here the CDR3 reads CASSTSGRRTDTQYF. CDR3 nucleotides: TGTGCCAGCAGCACTAGCGGGAGACGAACAGATACGCAGTATTTT. The genes are TRBV9 and TRBJ2-3; 11 bases fit TRBD2. Germline CDR1 SGDLS, CDR2 YYNGEE. The CDR3 sequence is 15 residues long. V shed 4 bases and J 3 bases; nucleotides not matched to a gene: 4.

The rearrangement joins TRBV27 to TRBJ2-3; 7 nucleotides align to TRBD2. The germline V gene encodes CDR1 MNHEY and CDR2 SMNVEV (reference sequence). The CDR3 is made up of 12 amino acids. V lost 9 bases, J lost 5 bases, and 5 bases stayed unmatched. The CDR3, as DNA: TGTGCCAGTTGGGGGGGGAAAGATACGCAGTATTTT. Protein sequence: CASWGGKDTQYF.